This T cell receptor (beta chain) was sequenced in a study of T cells in Graves' hyperthyroidism and ophthalmopathy. Whole-study results and caveats: Blood held most thyroid clonotypes expanded above 0.001 frequency.

Germline V gene data show CDR1 as LGHDT and CDR2 as YNNKEL (reference sequence). Trimming took 4 bases from V and 6 from J; bases not matched to a gene: 11. The CDR3 consists of 16 residues. Hyperthyroidism was newly diagnosed in patients aged 18 to 65 (duration under 2 months). TCR beta CDR3 region amplification was performed from RNA transcripts. When the TCR CDR3 underwent first-round RT-PCR, the HTBI primer set was used. TCRdb re-analysed the multiplex PCR reads in MiXCR, keeping a single row per CDR3 protein. The profile shows about 150,000 distinct CDR3 sequences, around 20% of them singletons. In its sample, this clonotype was seen a few times. Its antigen is unknown.

This receptor was obtained from a woman aged 50 to 65 with Graves' hyperthyroidism that later progressed to Graves' ophthalmopathy. The chain uses TRBV3-1 and TRBJ2-4; 8 bases match TRBD1. Sequenced: blood. In nucleotides, the CDR3 is TGTGCCAGCAGCCCGGGACAGGAGGGGGTCGGAAACATTCAGTACTTC. This codes for CASSPGQEGVGNIQYF.